The clone carrying this T cell receptor (beta chain) has just a few counts. Its antigen is still unknown. Healthy Caucasians, and only they, were the donors. Trimming removed 1 base at V and 5 bases at J, with 12 bases between. CDR1 is MNHNS and CDR2 is SASEGT in the germline V gene. The CDR3 consists of 15 residues. This specimen belongs to a study of identical twins. Study conclusions and caveats: Monozygotic twins shared more out-of-frame TCR alpha than recombination models predicted. Fewer insertions characterized abundant cord blood beta clonotypes, whereas memory repertoires showed none.

From the 5' RACE reads, TCRdb called clonotypes with MiXCR, one entry per CDR3 protein. The sample lists about 890,000 distinct CDR3 sequences, approximately 13% seen once, with 1.5% to 2% in the top ten. In addition, the sample was reused for a study of yellow fever vaccine responses in identical twins.

The chain combines TRBV6-1 with TRBJ1-5, with D uncertain. The source material was PBMCs. This sequence originates from a woman between 18 and 29 years old in good health. The CDR3, as DNA: TGTGCCAGCAGTGAAGGGCAGGAACGGGATCAGCCCCAGCATTTT. Protein: CASSEGQERDQPQHF.